The present T cell receptor beta chain was sequenced within a study of Ad26.COV2.S vaccination and SARS-CoV-2 variants. Study information: By the intramuscular route, Ad26.COV2.S was given once, or twice 56 days apart. Study results and limitations: It is possible that the TCR breadth and depth analyses underestimated the total T cell responses. Vaccinees and placebo recipients showed similar non-spike TCR breadth.

The CDR3 contains 13 residues. After removal of 0 bases from V and 3 bases from J, the junction contained 1 base not matched to a gene. Germline V gene lookup returns CDR1 GTSNPN and CDR2 SVGIG (reference sequence). Treatment defined: approximately 18 received Ad26.COV2.S at low or high dose, single or two shots; about 5 received placebo; per-sample allocation not given. Day 63 after the first injection of vaccine or placebo was the sampling time. Wuhan-strain spike was delivered by a replication-incompetent Ad26 vector. Sequenced by immunoSEQ multiplex PCR; TCRdb stores in-frame clones only, minus some. The profile shows approximately 420,000 clones, more than 75% of them singletons. This clone came up a few times. Its antigen is unidentified. Other nucleotide sequences in the sample specify the same CDR3.

The clonotype comes from a person aged 18-60 years who received the Ad26.COV2.S COVID-19 vaccine or a placebo. Sequenced material: peripheral blood, taken in a trial of Ad26.COV2.S vaccine versus placebo. This sequence joins TRBV30 and TRBJ2-7; the match to TRBD1 covers 8 bases. The CDR3 coding sequence is TGTGCCTGGAGTGTCGGACAGGGCTACGAGCAGTACTTC. Translating gives CAWSVGQGYEQYF.